What follows are 22 T cell receptor beta chains derived from one specimen sequenced in a study of blood T cell repertoires in COVID-19. Repertoires were generated with immunoSEQ multiplex PCR, while TCRdb's copy carries only in-frame clones and drops some. The table includes 150,000 to 200,000 clones, over 80% detected once. The sequencing input was peripheral blood. The receptor set was obtained from a woman in her 70s with COVID-19, enrolled during active disease.

This clone was recorded once. This chain connects TRBV24-1 to TRBJ1-5; D is ambiguous. V lost 5 bases and J 7 bases, leaving 11 bases between the germline ends. CDR3 length equals 13 residues. Germline CDR1 and CDR2: KGHDR and SFDVKD. CDR3 DNA: TGTGCCACCAGTGGCCCACAGCTACAGCCCCAGCATTTT. It is translated as CATSGPQLQPQHF.

V is TRBV28 and J is TRBJ1-5; D is perhaps TRBD1 (6 bases). The V and J ends lost 7 bases and 2 bases respectively, with 6 bases between them. The germline V gene has CDR1 MDHEN and CDR2 SYDVKM. The CDR3 length is 12 residues. CDR3 sequence: CASTGGNQPQHF. CDR3 in DNA: TGTGCCAGCACAGGGGGCAATCAGCCCCAGCATTTT.

This chain joins TRBV5-4 and TRBJ1-1; the D is unclear. CDR1 is SGHNT, CDR2 YYREEE, per germline (reference sequence). The V end lost 0 bases, the J end lost 2 bases, and 8 bases lay between the germline ends. The CDR3 covers 14 residues. The CDR3: CASSLDRKNTEAFF. The CDR3 coding sequence is TGTGCCAGCAGCTTGGACAGAAAAAACACTGAAGCTTTCTTT.

This chain connects TRBV28 to TRBJ1-3; a possible D gene is TRBD1 (6 bases). V shed 7 bases and J shed 4 bases, with 14 bases lying between them. CDR1 is MDHEN, CDR2 SYDVKM, per germline. This CDR3 comprises 14 residues. CDR3 DNA sequence: TGTGCCAGCAAACCAACAGGGTCCGGAAACACCATATATTTT. Protein sequence: CASKPTGSGNTIYF.

The chain couples TRBV2 to TRBJ2-4; maybe TRBD1 (7 bases). CDR1 SNHLY and CDR2 FYNNEI come from the germline V gene. The CDR3 contains 14 residues. Trimming shortened V by 5 bases and J by 10 bases, and 18 bases separated the two germline ends. CDR3 protein: CASSYQGGQGIQYF. The CDR3 region has the DNA TGTGCCAGCAGTTACCAGGGGGGTCAGGGGATTCAGTACTTC.

V and J are TRBV19 and TRBJ1-2, with 9 bases that match TRBD1. J gave up 5 bases and V 4 bases, and 2 bases lay outside the gene matches. CDR1 is LNHDA, CDR2 SQIVND, per germline (reference sequence). The CDR3 consists of 13 residues. The CDR3 spells CASSTGTGYGYTF. CDR3 bases: TGTGCCAGTAGTACGGGGACAGGGTATGGCTACACCTTC.

The chain couples TRBV4-3 to TRBJ2-5; D uncertain. The CDR3 is 15 residues long. CDR1 LGHNA and CDR2 YSLEER come from the germline V gene. Trimming took off 0 bases at V and 5 bases at J, with 13 bases between the two ends. Written as DNA, the CDR3 is TGCGCCAGCAGCCAAGATCGAGGTAACGACGAGACCCAGTACTTC. Translation gives CASSQDRGNDETQYF.

V usage is TRBV19 and J usage is TRBJ1-4, with D perhaps TRBD1 (6 bases). V lost 4 bases and J lost 6, with 15 bases in between. Germline CDR1 and CDR2: LNHDA and SQIVND (reference sequence). The CDR3 contains 15 residues. The CDR3 DNA is TGTGCCAGTAGTACGGGGGGGCGAGGAGATGAAAAACTGTTTTTT. Translated, it gives CASSTGGRGDEKLFF. Full variable domain (remainder filled in from reference TRBV19 and TRBJ1-4): DGGITQSPKYLFRKEGQNVTLSCEQNLNHDAMYWYRQDPGQGLRLIYYSQIVNDFQKGDIAEGYSVSREKKESFPLTVTSAQKNPTAFYLCASSTGGRGDEKLFFGSGTQLSVL.

This chain links TRBV4-3 with TRBJ2-1; weak D call: TRBD1 (6 bases). V lost 1 base, J lost 10 bases, and 11 bases lay in between. The germline V gene has CDR1 LGHNA and CDR2 YSLEER. CDR3 length: 13 residues. CDR3 nucleotides: TGCGCCAGCAGCCAAGGATACAGGGAAGAGCAGTTCTTC. Protein: CASSQGYREEQFF.

The chain recombines TRBV7-2 with TRBJ2-5, with 7 bases aligning to TRBD2. The CDR3 loop spans 15 amino acids. Germline values: CDR1 SGHTA, CDR2 FQGNSA. Losses at the gene ends were 3 bases for V and 1 base for J; bases not matched to a gene: 5. CDR3 sequence reads: CASSFSLAAQETQYF. CDR3 sequence (DNA): TGTGCCAGCAGCTTCTCCCTAGCGGCCCAAGAGACCCAGTACTTC.

The V gene is TRBV5-1, the J gene TRBJ2-2; 12 nucleotides align to TRBD2. Trimming cost V 0 bases and J 6 bases; bases outside gene matches: 3. This CDR3 region has 16 residues. CDR1 and CDR2 (germline): SGHRS, YFSETQ. The CDR3 DNA is TGCGCCAGCAGCTTGGAGTCTAGCGGGAGGGCCGGGGAGCTGTTTTTT. Translated, it gives CASSLESSGRAGELFF.

This clone was recorded only once. The CDR3, as DNA: TGCGCCAGCAGCTCTGTCCTACAGGGGGCGGGGCCCCAACTGTTTTTT. It is translated as CASSSVLQGAGPQLFF. The chain joins TRBV5-1 to TRBJ1-4, with 9 bases lining up with TRBD1. This CDR3 has 16 residues. Germline V gives CDR1 SGHRS, CDR2 YFSETQ. J lost 12 bases, V lost 3 bases, and 15 bases had no gene match.

The chain recombines TRBV10-1 with TRBJ1-1; TRBD1 might be the D (5 bases). CDR1 WNHNN and CDR2 SYGVQD come from the germline V gene (reference sequence). V lost 0 bases and J lost 1, with 6 bases in between. The CDR3 has 14 residues. CDR3 coding DNA: TGCGCCAGCAGTGAGTCGGGGCAGAACACTGAAGCTTTCTTT. This gives the protein CASSESGQNTEAFF.

About this clone: Additional DNA sequences in this sample encode the identical CDR3. The CDR3 bases are TGTGCCAGCTCACCCGTTTCCCAAGAGACCCAGTACTTC. Protein product: CASSPVSQETQYF. The chain uses TRBV18 and TRBJ2-5; the D is unclear. The V and J ends lost 3 bases and 1 base respectively, with 6 bases between them. The CDR3 is 13 residues long. Germline CDR1 and CDR2: KGHSH and LQKENI.

This clone was seen a handful of times. The chain joins TRBV28 to TRBJ2-1; 11 nucleotides agree with TRBD2. Germline CDR1 and CDR2: MDHEN and SYDVKM. The V and J ends lost 5 bases and 5 bases, in that order; junction bases with no gene match: 5. The CDR3 contains 15 residues. The CDR3 reads CASSRTSGWDNEQFF. The CDR3 DNA reads TGTGCCAGCAGTCGGACTAGCGGGTGGGACAATGAGCAGTTCTTC.

The V call is TRBV11-2, the J call TRBJ2-1; maybe TRBD1 (6 bases). CDR3 size: 14 residues. V was cut by 1 base and J by 7 bases, with 11 bases left in between. The germline V gene encodes CDR1 SGHAT and CDR2 FQNNGV. The CDR3, as DNA: TGTGCCAGCAGCTTAGGTGCCAGGGGTAATGAGCAGTTCTTC. It codes for CASSLGARGNEQFF.

CDR3 DNA sequence: TGTGCCAGCAGCCCATCGTACGGGGTTGGAAACACCATATATTTT. It translates to CASSPSYGVGNTIYF. The V gene is TRBV3-1 (or the pseudogene TRBV3-2), the J gene TRBJ1-3; the D is unclear. The germline CDR1 and CDR2 sequences are LGHDT and YNNKEL (reference sequence). V gave up 4 bases and J gave up 3 bases, with 13 bases separating them. The CDR3 contains 15 residues.

The genes are TRBV19 and TRBJ2-2; 15 positions match TRBD2. The germline V gene has CDR1 LNHDA and CDR2 SQIVND (reference sequence). J was trimmed by 6 bases and V by 7 bases; bases with no gene match: 15. The CDR3 runs to 19 residues. This CDR3 is CASTRTGGWTSGRAGELFF. In nucleotides, the CDR3 is TGTGCCAGTACCCGGACAGGGGGCTGGACTAGCGGGAGGGCCGGGGAGCTGTTTTTT.

The J gene is TRBJ2-5, the V gene TRBV2, with D hard to call. The CDR3 totals 15 residues. Germline assignment: CDR1 SNHLY and CDR2 FYNNEI. V lost 1 base and J lost 4, with 13 bases in between. CDR3: CASSEGLDLGETQYF. The CDR3 coding sequence is TGTGCCAGCAGTGAAGGGCTAGACCTGGGAGAGACCCAGTACTTC.

This chain connects TRBV7-2 to TRBJ2-5; possible D gene TRBD2, 5 bases. CDR3 length equals 13 residues. Germline V CDR1 and CDR2: SGHTA, FQGNSA. Trimming removed 0 bases at V and 4 bases at J, with 6 bases between. The CDR3 bases are TGTGCCAGCAGCTTAGCAGGGAGAGAGACCCAGTACTTC. Translation gives CASSLAGRETQYF. Together with reference TRBV7-2 and TRBJ2-5, the CDR3 gives the full variable domain: GAGVSQSPSNKVTEKGKDVELRCDPISGHTALYWYRQSLGQGLEFLIYFQGNSAPDKSGLPSDRFSAERTGGSVSTLTIQRTQQEDSAVYLCASSLAGRETQYFGPGTRLLVL.

The J gene is TRBJ1-6, the V gene TRBV7-9; 8 bases agree with TRBD1. CDR3 length: 15 amino acids. CDR1 is SEHNR and CDR2 is FQNEAQ in the germline V gene (reference sequence). After removal of 3 bases from V and 7 bases from J, the junction contained 5 bases not matched to a gene. CDR3 coding DNA: TGTGCCAGCAGCTTGCCGACAGGGGTCAATTCACCCCTCCACTTT. This translates into CASSLPTGVNSPLHF.

The genes are TRBV7-9 and TRBJ2-6, with 9 positions matching TRBD1. V was clipped by 5 bases and J by 4 bases; unmatched bases: 6. CDR3 length equals 16 residues. CDR1 SEHNR and CDR2 FQNEAQ come from the germline V gene (reference sequence). The CDR3 bases are TGTGCCAGCAGCCCCGGACAGGGGTCAGGGGCCAACGTCCTGACTTTC. Its translation: CASSPGQGSGANVLTF.